This is a list of T cell receptor beta chains from one sample in a study of persistence of HIV-infected CD4 T cells. Here immunoSEQ multiplex PCR was the method, and the copy in TCRdb shows in-frame clones only, minus some. Among about 48,000 clones, approximately 72% were seen once, and the ten largest hold 3%. For these TCRs, the target antigens are not known. The sequencing used CD4+ T cells sorted from PBMCs after approximately 20-hour stimulation, collected from a patient who received antiretroviral therapy. Receptors were obtained from an adult man with HIV who was CMV-seropositive. The CDR3 runs from the conserved cysteine through the conserved F or W. Each record gives: clone size, J gene, V gene, D gene, CDR3 DNA, CDR3 protein. A D gene is named only where the DNA matches it firmly. Some rows mark clone size as missing; the rest say once, few, many or name a class of expanded clone.

- | TRBJ2-1 | TRBV9 | TRBD2 | TGTGCCAGCAGCGTAGAAGCGGGAGGAACAGGATTCAATGAGCAGTTCTTC | CASSVEAGGTGFNEQFF
few | TRBJ1-3 | TRBV10-3 | TRBD1 | TGTGCCATCAGGGGGACAGACCGCTCTGGAAACACCATATATTTT | CAIRGTDRSGNTIYF
- | TRBJ1-2 | TRBV2 | TRBD1 | TGTGCCAGCAGGGTCAGACAGGGGGGGGACTATGGCTACACCTTC | CASRVRQGGDYGYTF
- | TRBJ1-6 | TRBV30 | - | TGTGCCTGGAGTGGAGAGACCCTACCTTTTTCACCCCTCCACTTT | CAWSGETLPFSPLHF
- | TRBJ1-6 | TRBV7-8 | TRBD1 | TGTGCCAGCAGCTTAGGACAGGGGGTCGGTAATGGTTCACCCCTCCACTTT | CASSLGQGVGNGSPLHF
- | TRBJ1-2 | TRBV27 | - | TGTGCCAGCAGCCCTAGCACGATTAACTATGGCTACACCTTC | CASSPSTINYGYTF
- | TRBJ1-5 | TRBV4-1 | - | TGCGCCAGCAGCCAAGACAGGGAGGGCAATCAGCCCCAGCATTTT | CASSQDREGNQPQHF
once | TRBJ1-5 | TRBV6-1 | - | TGTGCCAGCAGTGAACACAACAATCAGCCCCAGCATTTT | CASSEHNNQPQHF
- | TRBJ2-1 | TRBV7-9 | TRBD1 | TGTGCCAGCAGCTTAGGCAGGGGGCCTTACAATGAGCAGTTCTTC | CASSLGRGPYNEQFF
- | TRBJ1-2 | TRBV6-5 | - | TGTGCCAGCAGTTACAGGGGTTATGGCTACACCTTC | CASSYRGYGYTF
few | TRBJ1-2 | TRBV18 | - | TGTGCCAGCTCACCCAGGGAGGACTATGGCTACACCTTC | CASSPREDYGYTF
- | TRBJ2-7 | TRBV6-5 | - | TGTGCCAGCAAAAGGAATTCTTACGAGCAGTACTTC | CASKRNSYEQYF
- | TRBJ1-1 | TRBV5-1 | - | TGCGCCAGCAGCCCACAGACAAACACTGAAGCTTTCTTT | CASSPQTNTEAFF
- | TRBJ2-2 | TRBV6-6 | - | TGTGCCAGCAGTTACTCTGAGACAGCGAACACCGGGGAGCTGTTTTTT | CASSYSETANTGELFF
- | TRBJ2-7 | TRBV7-9 | TRBD2 | TGTGCCAGCAGCTCTAGCGGGAACTCCTACGAGCAGTACTTC | CASSSSGNSYEQYF
- | TRBJ2-6 | TRBV10-3 | - | TGTGCCATCAGTGAGTCGCCGGCAGGCGGTTTATCTGGGGCCAACGTCCTGACTTTC | CAISESPAGGLSGANVLTF
- | TRBJ2-1 | TRBV10-3 | - | TGTGCCATCAGCGCAGGGGTTGGGGATGAGCAGTTCTTC | CAISAGVGDEQFF
- | TRBJ1-2 | TRBV6-5 | - | TGTGCCAGCAGTCCCCTAGGGTGGAACTATGGCTACACCTTC | CASSPLGWNYGYTF
- | TRBJ2-2 | TRBV3-1/TRBV3-2 | - | TGTGCCAGCAGCCAAGAAGGGACGGACCCCTCAGCTAACACCGGGGAGCTGTTTTTT | CASSQEGTDPSANTGELFF
- | TRBJ1-6 | TRBV27 | TRBD1 | TGTGCCAGCAGCTGGACAGGGTCAACCCTCCACTTT | CASSWTGSTLHF
- | TRBJ2-7 | TRBV30 | TRBD1 | TGTGCCTGGAGTGCCAAGGACAGGTTAACCTACGAGCAGTACTTC | CAWSAKDRLTYEQYF
- | TRBJ2-1 | TRBV28 | - | TGTGCCAGCAGTTTAACCCTCCTTGAACAGGTTGAGGATTATGAGCAGTTCTTC | CASSLTLLEQVEDYEQFF
few | TRBJ2-1 | TRBV7-9 | TRBD2 | TGTGCCAGCAGCTTATACGGAGCGGGGGGTATAAATGAGCAGTTCTTC | CASSLYGAGGINEQFF
- | TRBJ2-7 | TRBV2 | - | TGTGCCAGCAACTATGAACTGGGCGAGCAGTACTTC | CASNYELGEQYF
- | TRBJ2-7 | TRBV5-8 | - | TGTGCCAGCAGCTTGGCCTACAGTACCTACGAGCAGTACTTC | CASSLAYSTYEQYF
once | TRBJ2-7 | TRBV27 | - | TGTGCCAGCAGTCCGGCGTGGGGCCGAGGAACCTACGAGCAGTACTTC | CASSPAWGRGTYEQYF
- | TRBJ1-5 | TRBV2 | - | TGTGCCAGCATTCGAGGGAAAAGTCAGCCCCAGCATTTT | CASIRGKSQPQHF
- | TRBJ1-3 | TRBV6-1 | - | TGTGCCAGCAGTGAAGCCGGACGGTTCTCTGGAAACACCATATATTTT | CASSEAGRFSGNTIYF